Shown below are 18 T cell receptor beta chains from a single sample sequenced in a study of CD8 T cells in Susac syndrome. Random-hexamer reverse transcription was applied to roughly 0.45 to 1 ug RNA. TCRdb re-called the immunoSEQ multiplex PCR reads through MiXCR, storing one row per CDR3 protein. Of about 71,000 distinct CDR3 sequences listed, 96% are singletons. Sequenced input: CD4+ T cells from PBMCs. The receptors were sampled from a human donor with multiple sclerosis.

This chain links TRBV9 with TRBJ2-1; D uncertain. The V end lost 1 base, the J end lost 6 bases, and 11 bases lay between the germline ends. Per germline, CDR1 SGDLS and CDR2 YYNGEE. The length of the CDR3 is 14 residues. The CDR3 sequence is CASSVRVRGNEQFF. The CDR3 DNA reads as TGTGCCAGCAGCGTAAGGGTCAGAGGCAATGAGCAGTTCTTC.

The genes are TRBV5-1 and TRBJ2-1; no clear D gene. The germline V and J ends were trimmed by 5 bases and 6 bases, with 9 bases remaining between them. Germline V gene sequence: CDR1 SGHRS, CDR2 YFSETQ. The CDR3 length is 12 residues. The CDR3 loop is CASSLKFNEQFF. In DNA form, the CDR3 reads TGCGCCAGCAGTCTAAAATTCAATGAGCAGTTCTTC.

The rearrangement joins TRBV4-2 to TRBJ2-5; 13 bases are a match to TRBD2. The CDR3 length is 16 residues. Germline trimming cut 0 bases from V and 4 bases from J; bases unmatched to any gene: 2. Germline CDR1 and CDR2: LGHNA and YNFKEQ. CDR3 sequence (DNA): TGTGCCAGCAGCCAAGATTGGACTAGCGGGAGAGAGACCCAGTACTTC. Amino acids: CASSQDWTSGRETQYF.

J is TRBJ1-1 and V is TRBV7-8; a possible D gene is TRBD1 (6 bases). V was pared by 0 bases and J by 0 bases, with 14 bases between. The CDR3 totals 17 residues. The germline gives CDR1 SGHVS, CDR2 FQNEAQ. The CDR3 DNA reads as TGTGCCAGCAGCTTAGCTAGGGCACAGGGATTGAACACTGAAGCTTTCTTT. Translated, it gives CASSLARAQGLNTEAFF.

CDR3 protein: CAISVEEANTEAFF. DNA of the CDR3: TGTGCCATCAGTGTGGAGGAGGCGAACACTGAAGCTTTCTTT. This chain connects TRBV10-3 to TRBJ1-1; unclear D gene. This CDR3 is built from 14 residues. The V gene's germline CDR1 is ENHRY and CDR2 SYGVKD. The V and J ends lost 4 bases and 1 base respectively, with 10 bases between them.

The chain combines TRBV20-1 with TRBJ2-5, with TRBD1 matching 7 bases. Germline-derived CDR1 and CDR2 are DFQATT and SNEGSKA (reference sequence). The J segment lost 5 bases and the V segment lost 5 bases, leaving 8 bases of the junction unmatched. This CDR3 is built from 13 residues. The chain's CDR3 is CSASGQREETQYF. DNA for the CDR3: TGCAGTGCTTCGGGACAGCGCGAGGAGACCCAGTACTTC.

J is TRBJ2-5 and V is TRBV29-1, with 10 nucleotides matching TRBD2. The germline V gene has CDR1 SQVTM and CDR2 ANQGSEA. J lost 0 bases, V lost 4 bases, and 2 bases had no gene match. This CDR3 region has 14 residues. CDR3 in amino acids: CSVVTSGYQETQYF. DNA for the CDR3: TGCAGCGTTGTGACTAGCGGGTACCAAGAGACCCAGTACTTC.

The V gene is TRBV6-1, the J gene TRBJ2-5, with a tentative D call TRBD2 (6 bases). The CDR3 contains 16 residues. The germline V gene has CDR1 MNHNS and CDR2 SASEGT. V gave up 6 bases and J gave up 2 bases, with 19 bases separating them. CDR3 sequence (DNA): TGTGCCAGCAGCCTCCCGGGACTCACTGTGCAAGAGACCCAGTACTTC. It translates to CASSLPGLTVQETQYF.

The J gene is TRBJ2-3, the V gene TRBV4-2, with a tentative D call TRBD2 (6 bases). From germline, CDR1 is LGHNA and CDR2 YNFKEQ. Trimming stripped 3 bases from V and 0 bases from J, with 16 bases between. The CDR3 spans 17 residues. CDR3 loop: CASSHPFGGTSTDTQYF. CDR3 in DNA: TGTGCCAGCAGCCACCCCTTCGGCGGGACTAGCACAGATACGCAGTATTTT.

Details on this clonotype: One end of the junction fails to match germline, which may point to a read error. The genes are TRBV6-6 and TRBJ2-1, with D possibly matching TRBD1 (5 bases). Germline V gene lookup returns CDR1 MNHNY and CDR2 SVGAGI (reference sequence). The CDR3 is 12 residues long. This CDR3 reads CASSYDSDRRIF. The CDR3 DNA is TGTGCCAGCAGTTATGACAGCGACCGGCGGATCTTC.

The CDR3 bases are TGTGCCAGCAGTTTGGCACTAGCACGGCCCGAGCAGTACTTC. It codes for CASSLALARPEQYF. This chain joins TRBV28 and TRBJ2-7; weak D call: TRBD2 (6 bases). The CDR3 loop spans 14 amino acids. V was pared by 3 bases and J by 6 bases, with 15 bases between. Germline V gives CDR1 MDHEN, CDR2 SYDVKM.

The CDR3 is CSVERADIQYF. CDR3 nucleotide sequence: TGCAGCGTTGAAAGGGCGGACATTCAGTACTTC. The genes are TRBV29-1 and TRBJ2-4; D is unclear. Trimming took 2 bases from V and 8 from J, leaving 7 bases between them. Germline values: CDR1 SQVTM, CDR2 ANQGSEA. This CDR3 region has 11 residues.

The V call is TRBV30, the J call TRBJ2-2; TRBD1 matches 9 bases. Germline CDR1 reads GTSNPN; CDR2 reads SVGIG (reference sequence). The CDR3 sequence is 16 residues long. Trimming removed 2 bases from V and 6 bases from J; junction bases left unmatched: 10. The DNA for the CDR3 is TGTGCCTGGAGTAGACCAGGACAGGGGAAGGCCGGGGAGCTGTTTTTT. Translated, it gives CAWSRPGQGKAGELFF.

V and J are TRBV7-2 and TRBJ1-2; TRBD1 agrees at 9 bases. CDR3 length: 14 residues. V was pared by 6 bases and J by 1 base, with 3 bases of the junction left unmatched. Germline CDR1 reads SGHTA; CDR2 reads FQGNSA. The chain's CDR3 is CASRRDRVNYGYTF. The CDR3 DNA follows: TGTGCCAGCAGGCGGGACAGGGTTAACTATGGCTACACCTTC.

The CDR3 spells CASSITGPGANVLTF. CDR3 nucleotides: TGCGCCAGCAGTATTACAGGGCCTGGGGCCAACGTCCTGACTTTC. The V gene is TRBV5-1, the J gene TRBJ2-6; D might be TRBD1 (6 bases). This CDR3 comprises 15 residues. Germline loops: CDR1 SGHRS, CDR2 YFSETQ. Trimming shortened V by 5 bases and J by 2 bases, and 11 bases separated the two germline ends.

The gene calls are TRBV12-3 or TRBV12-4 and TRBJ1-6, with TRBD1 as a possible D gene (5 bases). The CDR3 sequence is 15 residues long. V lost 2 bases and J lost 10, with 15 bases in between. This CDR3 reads CASSLSGGPASPLHF. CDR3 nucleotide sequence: TGTGCCAGCAGTTTAAGCGGGGGACCAGCCTCACCCCTCCACTTT.

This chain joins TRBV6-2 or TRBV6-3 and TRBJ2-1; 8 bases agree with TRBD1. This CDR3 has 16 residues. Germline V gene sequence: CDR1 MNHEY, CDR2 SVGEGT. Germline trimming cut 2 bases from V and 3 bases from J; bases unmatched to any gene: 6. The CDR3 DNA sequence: TGTGCCAGCAGTTACGTGACCGGGACAGGCTACAATGAGCAGTTCTTC. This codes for CASSYVTGTGYNEQFF.

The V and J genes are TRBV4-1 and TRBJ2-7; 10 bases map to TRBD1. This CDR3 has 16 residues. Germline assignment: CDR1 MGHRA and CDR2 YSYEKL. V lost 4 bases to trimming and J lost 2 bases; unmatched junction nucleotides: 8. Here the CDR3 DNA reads TGCGCCAGCAGCCTGTCCAGGACAGGGGGTACCTACGAGCAGTACTTC. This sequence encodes CASSLSRTGGTYEQYF.